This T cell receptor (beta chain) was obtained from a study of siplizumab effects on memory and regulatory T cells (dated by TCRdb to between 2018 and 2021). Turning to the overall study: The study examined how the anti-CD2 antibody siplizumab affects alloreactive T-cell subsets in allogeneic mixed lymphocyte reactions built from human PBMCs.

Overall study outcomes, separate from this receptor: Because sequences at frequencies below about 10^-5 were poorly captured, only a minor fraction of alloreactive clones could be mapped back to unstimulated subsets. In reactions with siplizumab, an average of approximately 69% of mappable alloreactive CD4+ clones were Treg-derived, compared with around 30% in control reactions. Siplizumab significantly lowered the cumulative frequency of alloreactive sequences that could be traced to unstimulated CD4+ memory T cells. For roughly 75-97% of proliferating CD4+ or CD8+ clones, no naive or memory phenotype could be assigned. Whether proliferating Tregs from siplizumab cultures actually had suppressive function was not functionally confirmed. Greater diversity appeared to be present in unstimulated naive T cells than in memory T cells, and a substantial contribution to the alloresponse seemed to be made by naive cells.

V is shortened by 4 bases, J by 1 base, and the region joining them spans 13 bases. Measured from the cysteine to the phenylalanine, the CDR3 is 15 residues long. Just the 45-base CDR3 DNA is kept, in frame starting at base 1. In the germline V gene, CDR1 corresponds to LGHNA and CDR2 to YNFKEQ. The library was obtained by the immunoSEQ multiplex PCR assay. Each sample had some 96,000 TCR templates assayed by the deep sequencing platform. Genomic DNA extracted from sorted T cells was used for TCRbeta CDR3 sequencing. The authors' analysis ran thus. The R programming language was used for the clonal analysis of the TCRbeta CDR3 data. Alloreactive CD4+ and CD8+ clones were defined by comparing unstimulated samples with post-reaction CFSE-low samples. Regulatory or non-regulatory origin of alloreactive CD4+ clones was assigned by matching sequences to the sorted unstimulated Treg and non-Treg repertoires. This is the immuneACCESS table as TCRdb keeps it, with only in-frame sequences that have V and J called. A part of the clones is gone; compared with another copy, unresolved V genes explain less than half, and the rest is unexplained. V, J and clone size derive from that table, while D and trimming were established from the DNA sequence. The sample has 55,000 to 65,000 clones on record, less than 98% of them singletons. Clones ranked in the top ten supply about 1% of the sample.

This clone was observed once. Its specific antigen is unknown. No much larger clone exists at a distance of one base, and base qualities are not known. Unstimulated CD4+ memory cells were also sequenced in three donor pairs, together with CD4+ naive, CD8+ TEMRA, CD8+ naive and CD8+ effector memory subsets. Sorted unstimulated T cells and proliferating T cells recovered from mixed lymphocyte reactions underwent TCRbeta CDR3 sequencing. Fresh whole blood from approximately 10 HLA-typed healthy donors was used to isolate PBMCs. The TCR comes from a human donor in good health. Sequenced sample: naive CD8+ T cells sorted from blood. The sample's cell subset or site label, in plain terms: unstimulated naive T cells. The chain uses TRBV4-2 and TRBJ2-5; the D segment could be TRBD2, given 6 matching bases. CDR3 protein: CASSPRERPQETQYF. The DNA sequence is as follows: TGTGCCAGCAGCCCTCGGGAGAGGCCCCAAGAGACCCAGTACTTC.